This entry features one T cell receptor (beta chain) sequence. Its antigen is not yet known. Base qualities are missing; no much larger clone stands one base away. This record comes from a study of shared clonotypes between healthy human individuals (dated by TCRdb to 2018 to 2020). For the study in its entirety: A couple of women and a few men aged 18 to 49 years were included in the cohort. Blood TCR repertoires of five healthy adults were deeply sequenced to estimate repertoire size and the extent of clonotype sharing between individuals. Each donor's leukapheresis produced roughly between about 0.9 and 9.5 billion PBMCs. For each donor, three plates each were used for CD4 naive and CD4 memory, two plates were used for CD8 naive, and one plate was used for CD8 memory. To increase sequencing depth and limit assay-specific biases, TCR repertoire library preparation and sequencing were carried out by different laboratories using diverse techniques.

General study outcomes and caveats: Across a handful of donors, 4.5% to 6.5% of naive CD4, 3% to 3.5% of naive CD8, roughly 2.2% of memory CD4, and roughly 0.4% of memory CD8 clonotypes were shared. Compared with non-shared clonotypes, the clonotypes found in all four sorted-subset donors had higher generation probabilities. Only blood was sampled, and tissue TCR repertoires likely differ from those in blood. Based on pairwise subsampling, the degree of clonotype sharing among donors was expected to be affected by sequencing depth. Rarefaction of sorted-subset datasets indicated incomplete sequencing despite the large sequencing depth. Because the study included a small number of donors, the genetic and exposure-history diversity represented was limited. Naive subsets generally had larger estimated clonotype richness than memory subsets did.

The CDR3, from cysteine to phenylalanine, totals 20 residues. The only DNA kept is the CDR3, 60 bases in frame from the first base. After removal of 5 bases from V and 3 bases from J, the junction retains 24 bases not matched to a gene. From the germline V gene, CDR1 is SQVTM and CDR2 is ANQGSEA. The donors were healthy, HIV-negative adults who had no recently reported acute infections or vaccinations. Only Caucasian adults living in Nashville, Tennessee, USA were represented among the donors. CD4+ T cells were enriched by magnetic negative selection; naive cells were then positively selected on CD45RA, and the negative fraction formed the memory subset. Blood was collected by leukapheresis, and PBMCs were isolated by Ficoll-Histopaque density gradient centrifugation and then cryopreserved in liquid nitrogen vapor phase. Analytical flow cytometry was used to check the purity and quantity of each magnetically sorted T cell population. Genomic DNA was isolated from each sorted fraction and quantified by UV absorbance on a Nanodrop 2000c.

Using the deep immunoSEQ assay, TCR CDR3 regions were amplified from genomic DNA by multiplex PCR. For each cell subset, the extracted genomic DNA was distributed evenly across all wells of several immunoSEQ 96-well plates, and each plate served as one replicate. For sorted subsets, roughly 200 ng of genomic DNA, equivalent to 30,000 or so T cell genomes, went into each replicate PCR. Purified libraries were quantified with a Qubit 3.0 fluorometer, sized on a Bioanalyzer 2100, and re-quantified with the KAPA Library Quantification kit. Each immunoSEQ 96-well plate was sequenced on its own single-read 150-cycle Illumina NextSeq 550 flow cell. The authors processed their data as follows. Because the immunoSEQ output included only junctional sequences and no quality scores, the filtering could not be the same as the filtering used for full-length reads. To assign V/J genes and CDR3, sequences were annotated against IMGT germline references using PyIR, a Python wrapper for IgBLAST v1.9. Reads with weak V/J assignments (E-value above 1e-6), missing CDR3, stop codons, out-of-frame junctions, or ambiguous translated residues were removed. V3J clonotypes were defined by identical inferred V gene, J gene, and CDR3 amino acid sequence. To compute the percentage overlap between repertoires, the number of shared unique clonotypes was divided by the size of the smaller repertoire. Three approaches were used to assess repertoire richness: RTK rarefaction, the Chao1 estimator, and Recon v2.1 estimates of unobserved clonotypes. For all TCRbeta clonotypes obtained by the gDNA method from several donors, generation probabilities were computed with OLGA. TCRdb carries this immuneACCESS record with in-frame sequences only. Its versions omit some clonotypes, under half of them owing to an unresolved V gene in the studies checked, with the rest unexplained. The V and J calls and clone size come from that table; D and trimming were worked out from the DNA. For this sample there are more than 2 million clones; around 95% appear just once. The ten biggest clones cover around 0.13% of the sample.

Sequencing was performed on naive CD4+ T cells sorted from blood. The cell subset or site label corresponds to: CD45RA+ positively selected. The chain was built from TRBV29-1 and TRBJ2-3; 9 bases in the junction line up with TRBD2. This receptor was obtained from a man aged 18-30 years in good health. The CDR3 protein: CSVTGYRREGRSGVTDTQYF. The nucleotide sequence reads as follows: TGCAGCGTTACAGGGTACCGGCGGGAGGGCCGAAGTGGAGTAACAGATACGCAGTATTTT.